The 21 T cell receptor beta chains below all came from one sample that was sequenced in a study of blood T cell repertoires in COVID-19. Sequenced by immunoSEQ multiplex PCR; TCRdb stores in-frame clones only, minus some. The repertoire holds fewer than 200,000 clones, about 88% seen once, with less than 3.5% in the top ten. Sequencing used peripheral blood. These receptor sequences come from a man aged 35 to 55 with active or convalescent COVID-19.

This chain connects TRBV6-5 to TRBJ2-1; 7 bases are shared with TRBD2. Germline V gene sequence: CDR1 MNHEY, CDR2 SVGAGI. V lost 11 bases to trimming and J lost 1 base; unmatched junction nucleotides: 2. There are 12 residues in the CDR3. Here the CDR3 reads CAAGESYNEQFF. The CDR3 DNA reads TGTGCCGCGGGGGAGTCCTACAATGAGCAGTTCTTC.

The chain couples TRBV6-5 to TRBJ1-2, with a weak D call TRBD1 (6 bases). Trimming pared 9 bases from V and 4 bases from J, leaving 21 bases between. The CDR3 contains 15 residues. Germline V gene data show CDR1 as MNHEY and CDR2 as SVGAGI. In DNA form, the CDR3 reads TGTGCCAGTAGGTTTAGGGGGAGGGGAAGCTATGGCTACACCTTC. Protein: CASRFRGRGSYGYTF.

The V gene is TRBV28, the J gene TRBJ2-5; the D gene is possibly TRBD2 (6 bases). This CDR3 is built from 13 residues. Per the germline V gene, CDR1 is MDHEN and CDR2 is SYDVKM. V was pared by 4 bases and J by 3 bases, with 9 bases between. For the CDR3, the DNA is TGTGCCAGCAGTTCGGGAGACAAAGAGACCCAGTACTTC. Protein product: CASSSGDKETQYF.

The CDR3 spells CAGMRGGTEAFF. The CDR3 region has the DNA TGTGCCGGGATGAGGGGGGGAACTGAAGCTTTCTTT. The chain uses TRBV30 and TRBJ1-1; D may be TRBD1 (6 bases). Germline assignment: CDR1 GTSNPN and CDR2 SVGIG (reference sequence). V lost 8 bases to trimming and J lost 5 bases, with 15 bases between them. The CDR3 contains 12 residues.

This sequence joins TRBV19 and TRBJ2-1, with no clear D. Germline V CDR1 and CDR2: LNHDA, SQIVND (reference sequence). The germline V and J ends were trimmed by 8 bases and 4 bases, with 6 bases remaining between them. The CDR3 spans 11 residues. CDR3: CASSNYNEQFF. Written as DNA, the CDR3 is TGTGCCAGTTCTAATTACAATGAGCAGTTCTTC.

This chain links TRBV7-6 with TRBJ2-1; tentatively, D is TRBD2 (7 bases). Per germline, CDR1 SGHVS and CDR2 FNYEAQ. V was trimmed by 0 bases and J by 1 base, leaving 10 bases between them. The CDR3 loop spans 16 amino acids. CDR3: CASSLAGGQSYNEQFF. The CDR3 DNA follows: TGTGCCAGCAGCTTAGCCGGGGGGCAATCCTACAATGAGCAGTTCTTC.

CDR3 residues: CASSPGQGGWGEQPQHF. CDR3 nucleotide sequence: TGCGCCAGCAGCCCCGGACAGGGCGGGTGGGGAGAACAGCCCCAGCATTTT. J is TRBJ1-5 and V is TRBV5-1; 8 bases map to TRBD1. Germline V CDR1 and CDR2: SGHRS, YFSETQ. The CDR3 contains 17 residues. With 4 bases clipped from V and 7 bases from J, the junction kept 16 bases outside the gene matches. The full variable domain, in which reference TRBV5-1 and TRBJ1-5 provide the parts outside the CDR3, is KAGVTQTPRYLIKTRGQQVTLSCSPISGHRSVSWYQQTPGQGLQFLFEYFSETQRNKGNFPGRFSGRQFSNSRSEMNVSTLELGDSALYLCASSPGQGGWGEQPQHFGDGTRLSIL.

The chain couples TRBV11-2 to TRBJ1-2, with TRBD1 matching 12 bases. The CDR3 extends over 17 amino acids. The junction had 6 bases not matched to a gene; V was cut back by 2 bases and J by 2 bases. Per germline, CDR1 SGHAT and CDR2 FQNNGV. CDR3 DNA sequence: TGTGCCAGCAGCTTACGGCGGGACAGGGGGCCGAACTATGGCTACACCTTC. Translating it yields CASSLRRDRGPNYGYTF.

Here the CDR3 reads CASSQGGVMNTEAFF. The CDR3 bases are TGTGCCAGCAGCCAAGGGGGGGTCATGAACACTGAAGCTTTCTTT. The chain carries TRBV6-2 or TRBV6-3 and TRBJ1-1; perhaps TRBD1 as D (6 bases). This CDR3 comprises 15 residues. Trimming took off 6 bases at V and 0 bases at J, with 14 bases between the two ends. Per germline, CDR1 MNHEY and CDR2 SVGEGT.

J is TRBJ1-4 and V is TRBV7-2; 7 bases align to TRBD1. The trim removed 1 base at V and 3 bases at J, leaving 2 bases unmatched. The germline gives CDR1 SGHTA, CDR2 FQGNSA. This CDR3 is 15 amino acids long. This chain's CDR3 is CASSLGGTANEKLFF. The CDR3 region has the DNA TGTGCCAGCAGCTTAGGGGGGACAGCTAATGAAAAACTGTTTTTT.

V and J are TRBV19 and TRBJ2-5; 7 bases align to TRBD1. V lost 3 bases to trimming and J lost 1 base; unmatched junction nucleotides: 2. This CDR3 region has 14 residues. Per germline, CDR1 LNHDA and CDR2 SQIVND (reference sequence). CDR3 region: CASSIGQVQETQYF. As DNA, the CDR3 is TGTGCCAGTAGTATCGGACAGGTCCAAGAGACCCAGTACTTC.

This chain joins TRBV10-1 and TRBJ1-2, with D perhaps TRBD1 (5 bases). Germline assignment: CDR1 WNHNN and CDR2 SYGVQD (reference sequence). The V end lost 0 bases, the J end lost 4 bases, and 15 bases lay between the germline ends. The CDR3 length is 16 residues. CDR3 loop: CASSESKAGWPYGYTF. Written as DNA, the CDR3 is TGCGCCAGCAGTGAGTCGAAGGCAGGGTGGCCCTATGGCTACACCTTC.

This rearrangement joins TRBV12-5 to TRBJ1-2; possibly TRBD1 for D (5 bases). The germline gives CDR1 LGHNT, CDR2 FRNRAP. CDR3 length equals 13 residues. V was cut by 6 bases and J by 4 bases, with 12 bases left in between. The CDR3 DNA follows: TGTGCTAGTGGGCTGACCGGGGGCTATGGCTACACCTTC. Translation gives CASGLTGGYGYTF.

The rearrangement joins TRBV5-6 to TRBJ2-7; no definite D call. The V gene's germline CDR1 is SGHDT and CDR2 YYEEEE. CDR3 length equals 12 residues. Trimming removed 1 base at V and 1 base at J, with 3 bases between. CDR3 sequence reads: CASSLSSYEQYF. CDR3 DNA: TGTGCCAGCAGCTTGTCTTCCTACGAGCAGTACTTC.

CDR3 nucleotides: TGTGCCAGCAGCGGCTGGGCAGCCTACGAGCAGTACTTC. It encodes CASSGWAAYEQYF. The chain has TRBV5-5 and TRBJ2-7; D uncertain. Trimming stripped 4 bases from V and 2 bases from J, with 10 bases between. Germline-derived CDR1 and CDR2 are SGHKS and YYEKEE (reference sequence). The CDR3 has 13 amino acids.

This clone showed up just a few times. Distinct nucleotide sequences in the sample also encode this CDR3. J is TRBJ1-1 and V is TRBV28; unclear D gene. Trimming left V 1 base short and J 4 bases short, with 4 bases between. Germline values: CDR1 MDHEN, CDR2 SYDVKM. This CDR3 region has 12 residues. CDR3 sequence: CASSLSVTEAFF. Written as DNA, the CDR3 is TGTGCCAGCAGTTTATCCGTCACTGAAGCTTTCTTT.

V usage is TRBV18 and J usage is TRBJ2-1; perhaps TRBD2 as D (6 bases). The V gene's germline CDR1 is KGHSH and CDR2 LQKENI. The CDR3 contains 13 residues. The ends were cut back, 6 bases at V and 9 bases at J, with 15 bases in the middle. The CDR3 DNA follows: TGTGCCAGCTCTGGGACTCCCACCGGTGAGCAGTTCTTC. Translation: CASSGTPTGEQFF. Full variable domain (rest looked up from reference TRBV18 and TRBJ2-1): NAGVMQNPRHLVRRRGQEARLRCSPMKGHSHVYWYRQLPEEGLKFMVYLQKENIIDESGMPKERFSAEFPKEGPSILRIQQVVRGDSAAYFCASSGTPTGEQFFGPGTRLTVL.

The rearrangement uses TRBV10-3 and TRBJ2-5, with D maybe TRBD1 (6 bases). Deletions cut 8 bases from V and 2 bases from J, with 15 bases between. The CDR3 loop spans 14 amino acids. Germline-derived CDR1 and CDR2 are ENHRY and SYGVKD. In DNA form, the CDR3 reads TGTGCCATCTCCTGGACAGTATCACAAGAGACCCAGTACTTC. The encoded protein is CAISWTVSQETQYF.

The CDR3 loop is CASSKRRQGFAYNSPLHF. The CDR3 coding sequence is TGTGCCAGTAGTAAAAGACGACAGGGGTTTGCCTATAATTCACCCCTCCACTTT. This chain uses TRBV19 with TRBJ1-6; 8 nucleotides align to TRBD1. This CDR3 region has 18 residues. The germline V gene encodes CDR1 LNHDA and CDR2 SQIVND (reference sequence). V was pared by 4 bases and J by 2 bases, with 10 bases of the junction left unmatched.

The chain recombines TRBV18 with TRBJ1-3; D is uncertain. Germline loops: CDR1 KGHSH, CDR2 LQKENI. V dropped 5 bases and J dropped 5 bases, with 7 bases sitting between them. The CDR3 totals 12 residues. In nucleotides, the CDR3 is TGTGCCAGCTCATTACAGCGAAACACCATATATTTT. Protein sequence: CASSLQRNTIYF.

The V gene is TRBV7-3, the J gene TRBJ1-2; TRBD1 matches 7 bases. The germline V gene encodes CDR1 SGHTA and CDR2 FQGTGA. Unmatched junction bases numbered 4, after V lost 2 bases and J lost 7 bases. The CDR3 is made up of 13 amino acids. CDR3: CASSLDRVRGYTF. In nucleotides, the CDR3 is TGTGCCAGCAGCTTAGACAGGGTTCGTGGCTACACCTTC.